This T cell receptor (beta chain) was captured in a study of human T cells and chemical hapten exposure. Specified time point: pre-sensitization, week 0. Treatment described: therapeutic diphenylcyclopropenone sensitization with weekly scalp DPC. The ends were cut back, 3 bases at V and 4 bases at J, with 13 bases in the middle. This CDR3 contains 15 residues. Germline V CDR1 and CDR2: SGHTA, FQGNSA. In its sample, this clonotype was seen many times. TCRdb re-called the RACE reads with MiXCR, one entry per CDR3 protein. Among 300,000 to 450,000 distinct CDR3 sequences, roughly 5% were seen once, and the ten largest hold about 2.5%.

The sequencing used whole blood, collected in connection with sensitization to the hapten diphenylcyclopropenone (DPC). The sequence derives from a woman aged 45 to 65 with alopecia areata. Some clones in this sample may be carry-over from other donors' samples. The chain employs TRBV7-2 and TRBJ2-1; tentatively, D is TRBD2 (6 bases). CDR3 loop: CASSFRREYYNEQFF. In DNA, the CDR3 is TGTGCCAGCAGCTTCCGACGGGAGTATTACAATGAGCAGTTCTTC.